This entry lists 30 T cell receptor beta chains sequenced from one sample in a study of cytomegalovirus exposure and HLA in healthy donors. The PCR ran on 60 Vbeta and 13 Jbeta primers. Sequencing used immunoSEQ multiplex PCR; TCRdb keeps in-frame clones, though not all of them. In the table there are tens of thousands of clones, approximately 85% of which are singletons. The specimen sequenced was PBMCs. The receptors stem from a man younger than 45 in good health and CMV-seropositive.

This clone occurred a few times. The chain employs TRBV6-5 and TRBJ2-2; possibly TRBD1 for D (6 bases). V lost 6 bases and J lost 1, with 9 bases in between. The CDR3 extends over 14 amino acids. Looked up from germline, CDR1 is MNHEY and CDR2 is SVGAGI. CDR3 nucleotides: TGTGCCAGCAGGGGCAGGGGGAACACCGGGGAGCTGTTTTTT. This translates into CASRGRGNTGELFF.

V is TRBV2 and J is TRBJ1-4, with 9 bases lining up with TRBD1. V shed 5 bases, J shed 8 bases, and the junction held 9 bases outside the gene matches. The CDR3 spans 15 residues. CDR1 is SNHLY and CDR2 is FYNNEI in the germline V gene. The CDR3 DNA reads as TGTGCCAGCAGTCTCCGACAGGGGGGGACAGAAAAACTGTTTTTT. Protein: CASSLRQGGTEKLFF.

Worth noting for this clone: Its ends do not fully match the called genes, so a read error is possible. This rearrangement joins TRBV6-5 to TRBJ1-4, with 10 positions matching TRBD1. Germline assignment: CDR1 MNHEY and CDR2 SVGAGI. The CDR3 is made up of 15 amino acids. CDR3 DNA sequence: TGTGCCAGCACCCGACAGGGGGCGACTAACGAAAAACTGTTTTTT. Protein sequence: CASTRQGATNEKLFF.

This clone was counted a few times. The chain carries TRBV5-6 and TRBJ1-5, with a tentative D call TRBD1 (6 bases). V dropped 0 bases and J dropped 2 bases, with 15 bases sitting between them. Germline-derived CDR1 and CDR2 are SGHDT and YYEEEE. The CDR3 extends over 17 amino acids. CDR3 sequence: CASSLAVLGGGNQPQHF. CDR3 bases: TGTGCCAGCAGCTTGGCCGTTTTAGGGGGTGGCAATCAGCCCCAGCATTTT.

The chain employs TRBV5-1 and TRBJ2-3, with TRBD2 identical over 8 bases. V trimming: 2 bases; J trimming: 0 bases; junction bases outside the gene matches: 8. CDR3 length: 17 residues. Germline loops: CDR1 SGHRS, CDR2 YFSETQ. DNA for the CDR3: TGCGCCAGCAGCTTAGGGGGTAGCGGGAAGAGCACAGATACGCAGTATTTT. This translates into CASSLGGSGKSTDTQYF.

This chain uses TRBV2 with TRBJ2-2; 7 nucleotides agree with TRBD2. The CDR3 extends over 15 amino acids. Germline V gene lookup returns CDR1 SNHLY and CDR2 FYNNEI. Unmatched junction bases numbered 4, after V lost 0 bases and J lost 6 bases. CDR3 DNA sequence: TGTGCCAGCAGTGAAGCGTCGGCGGGAGCCGGGGAGCTGTTTTTT. It is translated as CASSEASAGAGELFF.

The chain's CDR3 is CASSYPGGGTGELFF. In DNA, the CDR3 is TGTGCCAGCAGTTACCCGGGTGGAGGGACCGGGGAGCTGTTTTTT. The chain uses TRBV6-6 and TRBJ2-2, with a weak D call TRBD2 (6 bases). Germline CDR1 reads MNHNY; CDR2 reads SVGAGI (reference sequence). The V gene lost 2 bases and the J gene lost 5 bases, with 12 bases spanning the gap. The CDR3 runs 15 residues.

Here the CDR3 reads CASSLGQGVQETQYF. CDR3 sequence (DNA): TGCGCCAGCAGCTTGGGGCAGGGCGTCCAAGAGACCCAGTACTTC. The rearrangement uses TRBV5-1 and TRBJ2-5; possible D gene TRBD1, 5 bases. This CDR3 contains 15 residues. Germline V lookup: CDR1 SGHRS, CDR2 YFSETQ. Trimming left V 0 bases short and J 1 base short, with 10 bases between.

This clone was detected a few times. The chain uses TRBV19 and TRBJ1-5, with a weak D call TRBD1 (6 bases). Germline CDR1 is LNHDA and CDR2 is SQIVND (reference sequence). The V and J ends lost 5 bases and 5 bases respectively, with 13 bases between them. The CDR3 sequence is 14 residues long. The CDR3 nucleotides are TGTGCCAGTAGTGATCAGGGGTCGTATCAGCCCCAGCATTTT. The encoded protein is CASSDQGSYQPQHF.

As to this clone: A junction end diverges from the germline sequence, so it may reflect a read error. This CDR3 reads CASRNLNF. The DNA of the CDR3 is TGTGCCAGCAGGAACCTAAACTTC. The V gene is TRBV2, the J gene TRBJ2-7; D is unclear. This CDR3 is 8 amino acids long. Germline V gives CDR1 SNHLY, CDR2 FYNNEI. Together with reference TRBV2 and TRBJ2-7, the CDR3 gives the full variable domain: EPEVTQTPSHQVTQMGQEVILRCVPISNHLYFYWYRQILGQKVEFLVSFYNNEISEKSEIFDDQFSVERPDGSNFTLKIRSTKLEDSAMYFCASRNLNFGPGTRLTVT.

This clone has more than one count but fewer than ten. The J gene is TRBJ2-7, the V gene TRBV7-9, with a weak D call TRBD1 (6 bases). Deletions cut 4 bases from V and 3 bases from J, with 13 bases between. Per germline, CDR1 SEHNR and CDR2 FQNEAQ (reference sequence). This CDR3 is 14 amino acids long. CDR3 amino acids: CASSSGGRNYEQYF. Here the CDR3 DNA reads TGTGCCAGCAGCTCTGGGGGCAGAAACTACGAGCAGTACTTC.

The chain recombines TRBV5-6 with TRBJ2-5, with a tentative D call TRBD1 (5 bases). Germline loops: CDR1 SGHDT, CDR2 YYEEEE. This CDR3 has 14 amino acids. V was pared by 4 bases and J by 3 bases, with 13 bases between. The CDR3 sequence: CASSPQGAEETQYF. The CDR3 bases are TGTGCCAGCAGCCCCCAGGGTGCCGAAGAGACCCAGTACTTC.

V is TRBV5-6 and J is TRBJ1-4, with 8 bases fitting TRBD1. V shed 0 bases, J shed 9 bases, and the junction held 10 bases outside the gene matches. The germline V gene has CDR1 SGHDT and CDR2 YYEEEE. The CDR3 covers 16 residues. The CDR3: CASSLDPGQGAQKLFF. DNA for the CDR3: TGTGCCAGCAGCTTGGACCCGGGGCAGGGGGCTCAAAAACTGTTTTTT.

This chain joins TRBV6-1 and TRBJ2-2; 7 bases map to TRBD1. The germline V gene has CDR1 MNHNS and CDR2 SASEGT. V was clipped by 9 bases and J by 6 bases; unmatched bases: 10. The CDR3 runs to 14 residues. DNA for the CDR3: TGTGCCAGTAGAGAGAGGGGGCGCTCCGGGGAGCTGTTTTTT. Translated: CASRERGRSGELFF.

The V and J genes are TRBV6-5 and TRBJ2-1, with 11 bases lining up with TRBD1. The J segment lost 2 bases and the V segment lost 6 bases, leaving 3 bases of the junction unmatched. CDR3 size: 15 residues. Germline V gene lookup returns CDR1 MNHEY and CDR2 SVGAGI. CDR3 nucleotides: TGTGCCAGCAGGTTGGACAGGGGGCCCTACAATGAGCAGTTCTTC. Translated, it gives CASRLDRGPYNEQFF.

In its sample, this clone was seen a few times. The CDR3 sequence: CASSLGTSGRRQDTQYF. DNA for the CDR3: TGTGCCAGCAGCTTAGGCACTAGCGGGAGGAGGCAGGATACGCAGTATTTT. The J gene is TRBJ2-3, the V gene TRBV5-4; 12 positions match TRBD2. The trim removed 2 bases at V and 6 bases at J, leaving 10 bases unmatched. The germline V gene encodes CDR1 SGHNT and CDR2 YYREEE (reference sequence). The CDR3 runs to 17 residues. Full variable domain (rest looked up from reference TRBV5-4 and TRBJ2-3): ETGVTQSPTHLIKTRGQQVTLRCSSQSGHNTVSWYQQALGQGPQFIFQYYREEENGRGNFPPRFSGLQFPNYSSELNVNALELDDSALYLCASSLGTSGRRQDTQYFGPGTRLTVL.

The genes are TRBV10-3 and TRBJ2-1, with 11 bases matching TRBD2. V was clipped by 8 bases and J by 3 bases; unmatched bases: 9. Germline CDR1 is ENHRY and CDR2 is SYGVKD. The length of the CDR3 is 16 residues. The CDR3 DNA is TGTGCCATCGCCACTATTACTAGCGGGAGCTACAATGAGCAGTTCTTC. Its protein is CAIATITSGSYNEQFF.

The rearrangement joins TRBV4-1 to TRBJ2-2, with a tentative D call TRBD1 (6 bases). V dropped 5 bases and J dropped 0 bases, with 13 bases sitting between them. Germline-derived CDR1 and CDR2 are MGHRA and YSYEKL. CDR3 size: 16 residues. CDR3 in DNA: TGCGCCAGCAGCTACGGACAGTTCGCGAACACCGGGGAGCTGTTTTTT. Residues: CASSYGQFANTGELFF.

This CDR3 reads CASSLGTSREQYF. The CDR3 region has the DNA TGTGCCAGCAGCTTAGGTACGAGTCGCGAGCAGTACTTC. The chain links TRBV7-9 to TRBJ2-7; D remains unclear. The CDR3 has 13 amino acids. Trimming shortened V by 1 base and J by 6 bases, and 10 bases separated the two germline ends. Germline CDR1 reads SEHNR; CDR2 reads FQNEAQ (reference sequence).

This CDR3 is CASSRNIIREGLSTDTQYF. CDR3 bases: TGTGCCAGTAGTAGAAACATTATAAGAGAGGGTCTAAGCACAGATACGCAGTATTTT. The chain links TRBV19 to TRBJ2-3; possibly TRBD2 for D (5 bases). Germline V gives CDR1 LNHDA, CDR2 SQIVND (reference sequence). The CDR3 contains 19 residues. V dropped 4 bases and J dropped 0 bases, with 23 bases sitting between them. Using reference TRBV19 and TRBJ2-3 for the parts outside the CDR3, the full variable domain is DGGITQSPKYLFRKEGQNVTLSCEQNLNHDAMYWYRQDPGQGLRLIYYSQIVNDFQKGDIAEGYSVSREKKESFPLTVTSAQKNPTAFYLCASSRNIIREGLSTDTQYFGPGTRLTVL.

The chain employs TRBV18 and TRBJ1-4; TRBD1 might be the D (5 bases). The CDR3 has 16 amino acids. Trimming left V 4 bases short and J 4 bases short, with 16 bases between. CDR1 and CDR2 from the germline V gene are KGHSH and LQKENI. The chain's CDR3 is CASSQSVRQHNEKLFF. CDR3 DNA sequence: TGTGCCAGCTCACAGTCCGTTCGACAGCATAATGAAAAACTGTTTTTT.

This clone occurred once. The chain employs TRBV28 and TRBJ1-5; D remains ambiguous. V was clipped by 1 base and J by 3 bases, with 10 bases between them. CDR1 MDHEN and CDR2 SYDVKM come from the germline V gene. This CDR3 is built from 15 residues. CDR3 region: CASSLSSPPNQPQHF. The CDR3 DNA follows: TGTGCCAGCAGTTTATCGAGTCCCCCCAATCAGCCCCAGCATTTT.

The chain is built from TRBV5-4 and TRBJ2-7; 7 bases are shared with TRBD1. This CDR3 has 13 amino acids. CDR1 SGHNT and CDR2 YYREEE come from the germline V gene (reference sequence). With 5 bases clipped from V and 3 bases from J, the junction kept 5 bases outside the gene matches. CDR3 region: CASRSGQNYEQYF. The CDR3 region has the DNA TGTGCCAGCAGGTCGGGACAGAACTACGAGCAGTACTTC.

This chain joins TRBV15 and TRBJ2-2; tentative D call: TRBD2 (6 bases). Trimming pared 1 base from V and 2 bases from J, leaving 8 bases between. The CDR3 sequence is 15 residues long. Germline V gene data show CDR1 as LNHNV and CDR2 as YYDKDF (reference sequence). CDR3 region: CATSRGRANTGELFF. The CDR3 nucleotides are TGTGCCACCAGCAGAGGGAGGGCTAACACCGGGGAGCTGTTTTTT.

This chain uses TRBV5-1 with TRBJ2-2; no firm D call. Germline V gene lookup returns CDR1 SGHRS and CDR2 YFSETQ. This CDR3 spans 14 amino acids. Trimming removed 2 bases at V and 6 bases at J, with 11 bases between. The CDR3 protein is CASSLRVFAGELFF. The CDR3 bases are TGCGCCAGCAGCTTACGAGTGTTCGCCGGGGAGCTGTTTTTT.

This clone occurred once. The chain carries TRBV28 and TRBJ2-7, with 8 bases lining up with TRBD2. CDR3 length: 15 amino acids. In germline, CDR1 is MDHEN, CDR2 SYDVKM. Trimming took 3 bases from V and 7 from J; bases not matched to a gene: 11. In nucleotides, the CDR3 is TGTGCCAGCAGTTTCTCCGGGAGGGCCGCACTGGAGCAGTACTTC. Residues: CASSFSGRAALEQYF.

The chain combines TRBV25-1 with TRBJ2-2, with TRBD2 identical over 13 bases. CDR3 length: 15 residues. With V trimmed by 7 bases and J by 6 bases, 5 bases remained unmatched. Germline assignment: CDR1 MGHDK and CDR2 SYGVNS. The CDR3 DNA reads as TGTGCCAGCATAGGTGGACTAGCGGGAGCCGGGGAGCTGTTTTTT. This encodes CASIGGLAGAGELFF.

For the CDR3, the DNA is TGTGCCAGCTCACCGGGCGGGCAGACTGGCGGGGAGCTGTTTTTT. Its protein product is CASSPGGQTGGELFF. The rearrangement links TRBV18 to TRBJ2-2, with D maybe TRBD2 (5 bases). With 3 bases removed from V and 7 bases from J, the gap between germline ends came to 15 bases. CDR3 size: 15 residues. CDR1 and CDR2 from the germline V gene are KGHSH and LQKENI.

This chain joins TRBV7-8 and TRBJ2-7, with 7 bases lining up with TRBD1. Looked up from germline, CDR1 is SGHVS and CDR2 is FQNEAQ. V lost 1 base and J lost 4; bases outside the gene matches: 4. The CDR3 covers 14 residues. The CDR3 region has the DNA TGTGCCAGCAGCTTAGACCCAGGGGGATACGAGCAGTACTTC. Residues: CASSLDPGGYEQYF.

This clone was observed a few times. The chain couples TRBV5-1 to TRBJ1-3; no clear D. Germline values: CDR1 SGHRS, CDR2 YFSETQ. With 3 bases removed from V and 4 bases from J, the gap between germline ends came to 8 bases. The CDR3 extends over 13 amino acids. The CDR3 DNA reads as TGCGCCAGCAGCTCCCTCCAGGGAAACACCATATATTTT. Translation gives CASSSLQGNTIYF.